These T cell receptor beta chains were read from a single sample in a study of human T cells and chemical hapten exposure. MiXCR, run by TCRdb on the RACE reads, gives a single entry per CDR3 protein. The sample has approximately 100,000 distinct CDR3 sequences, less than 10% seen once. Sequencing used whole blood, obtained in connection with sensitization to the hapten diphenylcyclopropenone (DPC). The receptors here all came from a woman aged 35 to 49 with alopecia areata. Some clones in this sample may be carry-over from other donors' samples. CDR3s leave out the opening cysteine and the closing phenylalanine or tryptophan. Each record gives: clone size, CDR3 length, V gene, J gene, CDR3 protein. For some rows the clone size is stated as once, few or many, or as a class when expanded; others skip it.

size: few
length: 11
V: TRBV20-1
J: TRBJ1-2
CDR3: SAATGANYGYT

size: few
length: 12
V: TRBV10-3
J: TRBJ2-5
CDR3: AISAQGGGETQY

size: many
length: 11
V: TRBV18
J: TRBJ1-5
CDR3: ASSPIEGKPQH

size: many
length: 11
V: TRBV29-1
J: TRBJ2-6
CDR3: SVGFSGANVLT

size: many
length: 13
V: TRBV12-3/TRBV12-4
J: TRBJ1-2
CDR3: ASSFWDRGTNGYT

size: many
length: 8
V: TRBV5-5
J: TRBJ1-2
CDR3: ASSPDRDT

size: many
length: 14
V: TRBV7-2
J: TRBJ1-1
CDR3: ASSLEDGRAFAEAF

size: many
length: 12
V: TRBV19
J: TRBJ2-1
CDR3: ASSIDSRAREQF

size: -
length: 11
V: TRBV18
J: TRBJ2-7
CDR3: ASSPRHSEEQY

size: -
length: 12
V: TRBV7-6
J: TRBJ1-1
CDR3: ASSLSLGAGEAF

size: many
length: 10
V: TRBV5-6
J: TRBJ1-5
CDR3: ASSVVGQPQH

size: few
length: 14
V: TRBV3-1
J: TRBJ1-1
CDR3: ASSQDFGRVNTEAF

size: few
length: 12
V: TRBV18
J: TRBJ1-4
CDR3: ASSTGTGDKKLF

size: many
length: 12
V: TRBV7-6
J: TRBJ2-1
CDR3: ASSLLDRTYEQF